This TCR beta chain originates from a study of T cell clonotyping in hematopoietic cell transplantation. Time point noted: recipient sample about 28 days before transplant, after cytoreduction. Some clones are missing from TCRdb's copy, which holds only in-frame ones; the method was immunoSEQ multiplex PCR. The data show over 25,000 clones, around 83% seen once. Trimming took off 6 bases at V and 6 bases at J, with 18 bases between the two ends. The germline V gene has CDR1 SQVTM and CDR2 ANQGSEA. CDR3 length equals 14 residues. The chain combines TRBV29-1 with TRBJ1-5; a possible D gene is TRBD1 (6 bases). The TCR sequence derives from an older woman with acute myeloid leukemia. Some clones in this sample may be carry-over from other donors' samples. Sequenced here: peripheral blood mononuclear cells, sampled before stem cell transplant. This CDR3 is CSVGTGNGAQPQHF. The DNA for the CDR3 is TGCAGCGTCGGTACAGGGAACGGCGCTCAGCCCCAGCATTTT.